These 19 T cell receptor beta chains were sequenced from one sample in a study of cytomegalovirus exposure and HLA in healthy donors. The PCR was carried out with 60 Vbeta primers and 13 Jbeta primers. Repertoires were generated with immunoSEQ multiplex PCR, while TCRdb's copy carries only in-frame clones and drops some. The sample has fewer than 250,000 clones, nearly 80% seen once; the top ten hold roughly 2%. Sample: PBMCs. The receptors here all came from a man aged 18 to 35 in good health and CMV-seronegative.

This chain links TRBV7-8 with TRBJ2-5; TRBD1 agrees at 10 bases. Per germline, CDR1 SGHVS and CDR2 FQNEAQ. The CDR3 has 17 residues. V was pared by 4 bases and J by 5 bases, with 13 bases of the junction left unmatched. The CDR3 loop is CASSSTGGTGVRETQYF. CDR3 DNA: TGTGCCAGCAGCTCGACAGGGGGCACCGGCGTAAGGGAGACCCAGTACTTC.

The CDR3 nucleotides are TGTGCCTGGAGCCGGGGGGTTTCCCACGAGCAGTACTTC. Translation gives CAWSRGVSHEQYF. This chain links TRBV30 with TRBJ2-7, with 7 nucleotides matching TRBD2. Germline V gives CDR1 GTSNPN, CDR2 SVGIG (reference sequence). J lost 5 bases, V lost 3 bases, and 7 bases had no gene match. The CDR3 is 13 amino acids.

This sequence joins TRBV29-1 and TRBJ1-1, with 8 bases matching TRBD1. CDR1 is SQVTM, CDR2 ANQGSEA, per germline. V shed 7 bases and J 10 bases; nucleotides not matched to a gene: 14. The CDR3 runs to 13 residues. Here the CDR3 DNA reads TGCAGCGATGTCGGACAGGGACTATACAGAGCTTTCTTT. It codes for CSDVGQGLYRAFF.

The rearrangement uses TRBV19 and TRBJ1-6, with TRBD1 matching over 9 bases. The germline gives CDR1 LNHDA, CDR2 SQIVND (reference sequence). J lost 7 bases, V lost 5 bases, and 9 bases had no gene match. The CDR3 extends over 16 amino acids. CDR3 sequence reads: CASSPQTGTGNSPLHF. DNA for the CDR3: TGTGCCAGTAGTCCCCAGACCGGGACAGGGAATTCACCCCTCCACTTT.

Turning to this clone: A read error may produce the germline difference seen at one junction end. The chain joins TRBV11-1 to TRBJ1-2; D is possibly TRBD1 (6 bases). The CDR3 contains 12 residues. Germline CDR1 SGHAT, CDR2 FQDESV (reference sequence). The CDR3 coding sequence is TGTGCCAGCAACTCAGGAACCCGGACAGCCTTCTTC. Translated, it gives CASNSGTRTAFF.

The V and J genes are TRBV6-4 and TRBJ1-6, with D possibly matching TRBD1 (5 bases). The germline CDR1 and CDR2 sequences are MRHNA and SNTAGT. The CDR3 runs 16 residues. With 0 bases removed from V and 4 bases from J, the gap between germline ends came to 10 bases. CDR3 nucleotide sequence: TGTGCCAGCAGTGACTCGCGACAGATTTATAATTCACCCCTCCACTTT. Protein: CASSDSRQIYNSPLHF.

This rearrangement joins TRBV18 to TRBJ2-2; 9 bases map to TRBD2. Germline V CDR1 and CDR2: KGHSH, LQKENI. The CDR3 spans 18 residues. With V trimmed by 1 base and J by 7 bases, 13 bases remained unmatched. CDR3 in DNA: TGTGCCAGCTCACCACGCGCTAGCGGGATCGGTGCTATCGGGGAGCTGTTTTTT. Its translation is CASSPRASGIGAIGELFF.

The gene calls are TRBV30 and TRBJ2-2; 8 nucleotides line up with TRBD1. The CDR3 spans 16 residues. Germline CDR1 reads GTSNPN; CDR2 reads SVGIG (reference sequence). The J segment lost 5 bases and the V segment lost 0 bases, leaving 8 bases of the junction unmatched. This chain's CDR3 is CAWSVGQGARTGELFF. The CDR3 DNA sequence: TGTGCCTGGAGTGTAGGCCAGGGGGCGCGTACCGGGGAGCTGTTTTTT.

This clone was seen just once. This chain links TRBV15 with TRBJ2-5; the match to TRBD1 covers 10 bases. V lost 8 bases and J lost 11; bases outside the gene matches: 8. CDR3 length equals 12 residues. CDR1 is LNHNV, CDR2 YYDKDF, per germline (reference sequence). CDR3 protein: CATGTGVGEQYF. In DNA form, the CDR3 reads TGTGCCACCGGGACAGGGGTGGGGGAGCAGTACTTC.

CDR3 in amino acids: CASSFLASGGDEQFF. CDR3 coding DNA: TGTGCCAGCAGTTTTTTGGCTAGCGGGGGGGATGAGCAGTTCTTC. This sequence joins TRBV28 and TRBJ2-1, with TRBD2 matching over 12 bases. Trimming took 3 bases from V and 8 from J; bases not matched to a gene: 5. CDR3 size: 15 residues. CDR1 MDHEN and CDR2 SYDVKM come from the germline V gene.

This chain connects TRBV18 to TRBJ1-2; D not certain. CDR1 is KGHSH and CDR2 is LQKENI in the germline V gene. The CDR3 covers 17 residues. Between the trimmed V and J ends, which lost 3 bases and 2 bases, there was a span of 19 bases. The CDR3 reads CASSPGGGNAENYGYTF. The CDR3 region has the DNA TGTGCCAGCTCACCCGGAGGTGGAAATGCCGAGAACTATGGCTACACCTTC.

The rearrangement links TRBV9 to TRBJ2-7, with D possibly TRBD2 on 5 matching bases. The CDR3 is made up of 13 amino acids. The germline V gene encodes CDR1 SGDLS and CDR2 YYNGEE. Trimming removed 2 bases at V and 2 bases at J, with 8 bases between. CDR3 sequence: CASSVDGAYEQYF. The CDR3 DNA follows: TGTGCCAGCAGCGTCGACGGGGCCTACGAGCAGTACTTC.

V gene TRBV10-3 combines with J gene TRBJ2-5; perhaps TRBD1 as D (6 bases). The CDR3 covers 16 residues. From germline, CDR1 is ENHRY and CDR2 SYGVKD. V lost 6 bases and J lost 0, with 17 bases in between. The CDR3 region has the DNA TGTGCCATCAGACAACAGGGCCAAGGGGACCAAGAGACCCAGTACTTC. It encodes CAIRQQGQGDQETQYF.

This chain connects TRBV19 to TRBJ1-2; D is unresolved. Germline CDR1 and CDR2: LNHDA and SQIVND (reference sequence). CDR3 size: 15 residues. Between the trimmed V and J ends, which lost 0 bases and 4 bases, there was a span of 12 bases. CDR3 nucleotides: TGTGCCAGTAGTATAGATCTGACGGGAAGCTATGGCTACACCTTC. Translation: CASSIDLTGSYGYTF.

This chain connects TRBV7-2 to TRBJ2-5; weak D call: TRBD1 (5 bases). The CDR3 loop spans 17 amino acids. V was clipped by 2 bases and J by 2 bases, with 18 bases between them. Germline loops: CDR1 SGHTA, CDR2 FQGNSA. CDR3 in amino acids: CASSLTTAVGRQETQYF. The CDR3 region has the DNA TGTGCCAGCAGCTTAACCACCGCCGTGGGGCGTCAAGAGACCCAGTACTTC.

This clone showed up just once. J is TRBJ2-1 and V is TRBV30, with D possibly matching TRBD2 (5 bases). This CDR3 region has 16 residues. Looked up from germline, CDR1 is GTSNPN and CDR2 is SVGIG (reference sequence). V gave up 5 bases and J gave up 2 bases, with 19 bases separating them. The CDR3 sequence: CAWSGDTRGPYNEQFF. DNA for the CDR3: TGTGCCTGGTCCGGGGATACTAGAGGACCCTACAATGAGCAGTTCTTC.

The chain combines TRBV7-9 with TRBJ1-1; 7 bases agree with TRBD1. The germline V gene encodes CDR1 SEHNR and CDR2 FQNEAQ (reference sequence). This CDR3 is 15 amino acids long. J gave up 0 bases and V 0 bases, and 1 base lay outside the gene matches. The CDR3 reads CASSLAQGMNTEAFF. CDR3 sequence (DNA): TGTGCCAGCAGCTTAGCACAGGGGATGAACACTGAAGCTTTCTTT. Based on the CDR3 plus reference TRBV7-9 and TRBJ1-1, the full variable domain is DTGVSQNPRHKITKRGQNVTFRCDPISEHNRLYWYRQTLGQGPEFLTYFQNEAQLEKSRLLSDRFSAERPKGSFSTLEIQRTEQGDSAMYLCASSLAQGMNTEAFFGQGTRLTVV.

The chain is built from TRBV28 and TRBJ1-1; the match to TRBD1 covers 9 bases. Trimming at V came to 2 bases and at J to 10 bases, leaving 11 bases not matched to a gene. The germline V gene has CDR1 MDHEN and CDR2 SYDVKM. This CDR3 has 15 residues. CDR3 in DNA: TGTGCCAGCAGTTTAGGGTTCGGCGGGACAGGGACAGCTTTCTTT. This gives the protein CASSLGFGGTGTAFF.

The CDR3 nucleotides read TGTGCCAGCAGCTCTGCTTCGAGGAGAAATGAGCAGTTCTTC. Its protein is CASSSASRRNEQFF. The chain links TRBV5-6 to TRBJ2-1; no clear D. The CDR3 loop spans 14 amino acids. The V and J ends lost 3 bases and 7 bases respectively, with 14 bases between them. Germline-derived CDR1 and CDR2 are SGHDT and YYEEEE. Supplemented by reference TRBV5-6 and TRBJ2-1, the full variable domain reads DAGVTQSPTHLIKTRGQQVTLRCSPKSGHDTVSWYQQALGQGPQFIFQYYEEEERQRGNFPDRFSGHQFPNYSSELNVNALLLGDSALYLCASSSASRRNEQFFGPGTRLTVL.